This TCR beta chain was identified during a study of shared clonotypes between healthy human individuals. The donors were all Caucasian adults (living in Nashville, Tennessee). Repertoires were generated with immunoSEQ multiplex PCR, while TCRdb's copy carries only in-frame clones and drops some. The top ten clones hold about 2% of a sample with about 680,000 clones, less than 80% of them seen once. General study findings and limits: Large sequencing depth failed to make sorted-subset sequencing complete, rarefaction showed.

The CDR3 is 12 amino acids. The germline V gene has CDR1 SQVTM and CDR2 ANQGSEA. V dropped 3 bases and J dropped 4 bases, with 9 bases sitting between them. About this clone: Its target is not known.

Sequences were obtained from memory CD4+ T cells sorted from blood. As to subset: CD45RA-negative fraction. This sequence joins TRBV29-1 and TRBJ1-2; D unclear. The clonotype originates from a woman under 40 in good health. The CDR3 spells CSVEYSPYGYTF. CDR3 nucleotide sequence: TGCAGCGTTGAGTACTCACCCTATGGCTACACCTTC.